A selection of T cell receptor beta chains follows, all from one sample in a study of blood T cell repertoires in COVID-19. The assay was immunoSEQ multiplex PCR, and TCRdb's table has in-frame clones only and misses some. The sample includes about 180,000 clones, just over 85% seen only once; the top ten take approximately 9.4%. Material for sequencing was PBMCs or T cells enriched from blood (not recorded which). The receptors here all came from a woman aged 18 to 35 who had recovered from COVID-19. The CDR3 runs from the conserved cysteine through the conserved F or W. A D gene is named only where the DNA matches it firmly. Part of the rows lack a size; the others show once, few, many or a class for expanded clones.

V gene,D gene,clone size,J gene,CDR3 protein,CDR3 DNA
TRBV19,NA,NA,TRBJ2-3,CASSIVGETDTQYF,TGTGCCAGTAGTATAGTCGGGGAGACGGATACGCAGTATTTT
TRBV5-5,TRBD1,NA,TRBJ2-3,CASSLEGTGTDTQYF,TGTGCCAGCAGCTTGGAAGGGACAGGCACAGATACGCAGTATTTT
TRBV5-1,NA,NA,TRBJ2-1,CASSLVSSFDEQFF,TGCGCCAGCAGCTTGGTCTCGAGTTTCGATGAGCAGTTCTTC
TRBV7-8,NA,NA,TRBJ2-5,CASSLEGVWETQYF,TGTGCCAGCAGCTTAGAAGGGGTATGGGAGACCCAGTACTTC
TRBV4-3,NA,NA,TRBJ2-1,CASRLRLGYNEQFF,TGCGCCAGCAGACTACGACTGGGCTACAATGAGCAGTTCTTC
TRBV10-3,NA,few,TRBJ2-7,CAISESPEVYF,TGTGCCATCAGTGAGTCCCCGGAGGTGTACTTC
TRBV10-1,TRBD1,NA,TRBJ2-2,CPSSGQGAGELFF,TGCCCCAGCAGCGGACAGGGGGCCGGGGAGCTGTTTTTT
TRBV4-3,TRBD2,NA,TRBJ2-4,CASSQGWSMTGGPLTKNIQYF,TGCGCCAGCAGCCAAGGGTGGAGTATGACGGGGGGGCCTTTAACCAAAAACATTCAGTACTTC
TRBV7-2,NA,NA,TRBJ1-1,CASSFLEGNTEAFF,TGTGCCAGCAGCTTTTTGGAGGGGAACACTGAAGCTTTCTTT
TRBV5-1,TRBD2,NA,TRBJ2-7,CASSFSGAASYEQYF,TGCGCCAGCAGCTTTAGCGGGGCCGCCTCCTACGAGCAGTACTTC
TRBV10-3,TRBD1,NA,TRBJ2-2,CASTGQTNTGELFF,TGTGCCTCGACGGGACAGACGAACACCGGGGAGCTGTTTTTT
TRBV27,NA,NA,TRBJ1-1,CASSLVSTDTEAFF,TGTGCCAGCAGTTTAGTCTCGACAGACACTGAAGCTTTCTTT
TRBV28,TRBD2,once,TRBJ2-1,CASSSPGLAGGNEQFF,TGTGCCAGCAGTTCCCCGGGACTAGCGGGGGGAAATGAGCAGTTCTTC
TRBV2,TRBD1,few,TRBJ2-5,CASSRDRMLETQYF,TGTGCCAGCAGTAGGGACAGGATGCTGGAGACCCAGTACTTC
TRBV6-4,NA,few,TRBJ2-2,CASSDSGGTGELFF,TGTGCCAGCAGTGACTCAGGAGGTACCGGGGAGCTGTTTTTT
TRBV18,NA,NA,TRBJ2-3,CASSPPVAALLQYF,TGTGCCAGCTCACCACCGGTAGCGGCCCTCTTGCAGTATTTT
TRBV27,TRBD1,NA,TRBJ1-1,CASSFSGGEEAFF,TGTGCCAGCAGTTTCTCAGGGGGCGAGGAAGCTTTCTTT
TRBV2,NA,NA,TRBJ2-7,CASSVEPQGYEQYF,TGTGCCAGCAGTGTCGAACCACAGGGCTACGAGCAGTACTTC
TRBV2,NA,NA,TRBJ2-7,CASATGSSYEQYF,TGTGCCAGCGCCACAGGGAGCTCCTACGAGCAGTACTTC
TRBV10-2,TRBD2,NA,TRBJ2-5,CASGERGSETQYF,TGCGCCAGTGGGGAGCGGGGGAGTGAGACCCAGTACTTC
TRBV6-5,TRBD1,NA,TRBJ2-1,CASSYTRDREVNEQFF,TGTGCCAGCAGTTACACACGGGACAGGGAGGTCAATGAGCAGTTCTTC
TRBV19,TRBD2,NA,TRBJ2-2,CASSIDRGDPGELFF,TGTGCCAGTAGTATAGATCGGGGGGATCCCGGGGAGCTGTTTTTT
TRBV27,NA,NA,TRBJ1-4,CASRRDTGTPLATNEKLFF,TGTGCCAGCAGGAGAGACACCGGGACACCACTTGCAACTAATGAAAAACTGTTTTTT
TRBV5-1,NA,NA,TRBJ2-5,CASRPEVGETQYF,TGCGCCAGCCGACCGGAGGTTGGGGAGACCCAGTACTTC
TRBV14,TRBD2,NA,TRBJ2-2,CASSVSGGNTGELFF,TGTGCCAGCAGCGTTAGCGGGGGGAACACCGGGGAGCTGTTTTTT
TRBV11-2,NA,NA,TRBJ2-3,CASSLDGASIDTQYF,TGTGCCAGCAGCTTAGATGGAGCTAGCATAGATACGCAGTATTTT
TRBV7-6,NA,NA,TRBJ1-4,CASSLEQATNEKLFF,TGTGCCAGCAGCTTAGAGCAGGCAACTAATGAAAAACTGTTTTTT
TRBV20-1,NA,NA,TRBJ2-3,CSARLSDTQYF,TGCAGTGCTAGACTCTCAGATACGCAGTATTTT
TRBV11-2,NA,NA,TRBJ2-1,CASSLLRQCFF,TGTGCCAGCAGCTTATTACGACAGTGCTTCTTC
TRBV19,NA,NA,TRBJ2-3,CASSIEEGTTDTQYF,TGTGCCAGTAGTATAGAGGAGGGGACCACAGATACGCAGTATTTT
TRBV7-2,NA,once,TRBJ1-3,CASSPMGPGNTIYF,TGTGCCAGCAGTCCTATGGGGCCTGGAAACACCATATATTTT
TRBV19,TRBD1,NA,TRBJ1-3,CASSPDRDSGNTIYF,TGTGCCAGTAGTCCGGACAGGGACTCTGGAAACACCATATATTTT
TRBV6-1,NA,NA,TRBJ1-3,CASSERTFSGNTIYF,TGTGCCAGCAGTGAGAGGACATTCTCTGGAAACACCATATATTTT
TRBV5-1,NA,NA,TRBJ2-6,CASQAAGANVLTF,TGCGCCAGCCAGGCTGCTGGGGCCAACGTCCTGACTTTC
TRBV7-2,TRBD2,NA,TRBJ2-1,CASSLGLAGDGEQFF,TGTGCCAGCAGCCTGGGACTAGCGGGAGACGGTGAGCAGTTCTTC
TRBV2,NA,NA,TRBJ2-1,CAGQSVGVDEQFF,TGTGCCGGCCAGTCTGTTGGTGTTGATGAGCAGTTCTTC
TRBV10-3,NA,NA,TRBJ1-3,CAISDLGARGNTIYF,TGTGCCATCAGTGATCTGGGGGCGCGGGGAAACACCATATATTTT
TRBV28,NA,once,TRBJ2-2,CASSLWSGKLFF,TGTGCCAGCAGTTTATGGTCCGGGAAGCTGTTTTTT
TRBV7-8,TRBD1,NA,TRBJ1-5,CASSSDGTGWYQPQHF,TGTGCCAGCAGCTCTGATGGGACAGGATGGTACCAGCCCCAGCATTTT
TRBV7-2,TRBD1,NA,TRBJ2-7,CASSLAGQGIDRQYF,TGTGCCAGCAGCTTAGCTGGACAGGGGATTGATCGGCAGTACTTC
TRBV6-5,TRBD1,NA,TRBJ1-1,CASIEGAGTEAFF,TGTGCCAGCATAGAGGGGGCAGGAACTGAAGCTTTCTTT
TRBV6-6,NA,NA,TRBJ1-5,CASSPRVGANQPQHF,TGTGCCAGCAGTCCGAGGGTGGGGGCTAATCAGCCCCAGCATTTT
TRBV3-1/TRBV3-2,NA,NA,TRBJ2-7,CASSPHPAGEQYF,TGTGCCAGCAGCCCTCACCCCGCCGGCGAGCAGTACTTC
TRBV7-7,TRBD1,NA,TRBJ2-2,CASSLELGGYTGELFF,TGTGCTAGCAGCTTAGAGCTAGGGGGCTACACCGGGGAGCTGTTTTTT
TRBV19,NA,NA,TRBJ1-3,CASSTQISGNTIYF,TGTGCCAGTAGTACGCAGATCTCTGGAAACACCATATATTTT
TRBV7-2,NA,NA,TRBJ2-7,CASSSTSSSYEQYF,TGTGCCAGCAGCTCGACATCAAGTTCCTACGAGCAGTACTTC
TRBV5-1,TRBD2,NA,TRBJ2-5,CASSLQRGLQETQYF,TGCGCCAGCAGCTTGCAGCGGGGGCTTCAAGAGACCCAGTACTTC
TRBV3-1/TRBV3-2,TRBD1,NA,TRBJ2-3,CASSQDGQGSTDTQYF,TGTGCCAGCAGCCAAGATGGACAGGGGAGCACAGATACGCAGTATTTT
TRBV6-5,NA,NA,TRBJ1-3,CASSYSGGISGNTIYF,TGTGCCAGCAGTTACTCAGGGGGAATCTCTGGAAACACCATATATTTT
TRBV4-3,NA,NA,TRBJ2-7,CASSQEETGLGYEQYF,TGCGCCAGCAGCCAGGAAGAAACAGGGCTAGGGTACGAGCAGTACTTC
TRBV15,NA,NA,TRBJ1-1,CATSGFPGDTEAFF,TGTGCCACCAGCGGATTCCCGGGGGACACTGAAGCTTTCTTT
TRBV6-4,NA,NA,TRBJ2-3,CASSGENGASTDTQYF,TGTGCCAGCAGTGGCGAAAATGGGGCTAGCACAGATACGCAGTATTTT
TRBV3-1/TRBV3-2,TRBD2,NA,TRBJ2-2,CASSQFVAGAAGELFF,TGTGCCAGCAGCCAATTTGTAGCGGGGGCAGCCGGGGAGCTGTTTTTT